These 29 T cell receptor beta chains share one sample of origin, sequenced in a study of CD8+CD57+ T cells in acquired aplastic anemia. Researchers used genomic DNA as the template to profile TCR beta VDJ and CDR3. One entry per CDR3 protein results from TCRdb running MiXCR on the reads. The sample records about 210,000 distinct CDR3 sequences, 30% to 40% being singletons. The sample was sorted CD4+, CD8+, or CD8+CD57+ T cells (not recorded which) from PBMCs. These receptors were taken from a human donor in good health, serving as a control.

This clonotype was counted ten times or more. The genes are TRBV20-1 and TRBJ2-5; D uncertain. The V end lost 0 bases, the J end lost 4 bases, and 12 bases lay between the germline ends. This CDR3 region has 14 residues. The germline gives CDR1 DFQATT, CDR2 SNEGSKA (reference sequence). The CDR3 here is CSARDQARGETQYF. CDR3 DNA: TGCAGTGCTAGAGATCAGGCTAGAGGAGAGACCCAGTACTTC.

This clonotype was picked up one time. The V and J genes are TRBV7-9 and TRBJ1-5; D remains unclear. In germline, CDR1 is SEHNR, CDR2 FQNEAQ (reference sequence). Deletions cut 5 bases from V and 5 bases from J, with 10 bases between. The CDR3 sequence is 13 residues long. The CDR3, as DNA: TGTGCCAGCAGCAAGAGGAAGGATCAGCCCCAGCATTTT. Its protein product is CASSKRKDQPQHF.

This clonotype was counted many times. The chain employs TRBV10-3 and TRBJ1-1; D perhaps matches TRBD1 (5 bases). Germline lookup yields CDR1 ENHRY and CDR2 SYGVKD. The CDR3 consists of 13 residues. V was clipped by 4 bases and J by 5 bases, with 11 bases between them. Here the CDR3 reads CAISVGGETEAFF. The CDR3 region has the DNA TGTGCCATCAGTGTCGGGGGGGAAACTGAAGCTTTCTTT.

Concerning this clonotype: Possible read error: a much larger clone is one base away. The CDR3 DNA reads TGTGCCAGCAGGGGACAGGGTTACGATGAGCAGTACTTC. It is translated as CASRGQGYDEQYF. The V gene is TRBV7-2, the J gene TRBJ2-5; 9 nucleotides agree with TRBD1. The V segment lost 6 bases and the J segment 11 bases; nucleotides outside the gene matches: 10. The germline V gene has CDR1 SGHTA and CDR2 FQGNSA. The CDR3 consists of 13 residues.

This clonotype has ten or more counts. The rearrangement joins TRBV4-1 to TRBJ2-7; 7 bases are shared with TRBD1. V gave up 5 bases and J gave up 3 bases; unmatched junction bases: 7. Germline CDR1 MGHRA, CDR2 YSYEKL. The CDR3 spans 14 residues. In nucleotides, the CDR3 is TGCGCCAGCAGCACGCGACAGGGAGTCTACGAGCAGTACTTC. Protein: CASSTRQGVYEQYF.

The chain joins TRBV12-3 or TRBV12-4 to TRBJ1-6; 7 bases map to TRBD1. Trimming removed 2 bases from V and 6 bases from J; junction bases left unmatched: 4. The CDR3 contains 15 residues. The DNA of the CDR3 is TGTGCCAGCAGTTTAAAACAGGGGCGTAATTCACCCCTCCACTTT. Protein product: CASSLKQGRNSPLHF.

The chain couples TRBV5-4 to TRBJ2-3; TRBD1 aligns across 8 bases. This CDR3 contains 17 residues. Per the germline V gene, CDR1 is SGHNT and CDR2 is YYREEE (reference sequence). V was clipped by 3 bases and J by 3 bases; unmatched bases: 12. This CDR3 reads CASSSKDRGKGTDTQYF. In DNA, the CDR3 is TGTGCCAGCAGCTCGAAAGACAGGGGAAAGGGAACAGATACGCAGTATTTT.

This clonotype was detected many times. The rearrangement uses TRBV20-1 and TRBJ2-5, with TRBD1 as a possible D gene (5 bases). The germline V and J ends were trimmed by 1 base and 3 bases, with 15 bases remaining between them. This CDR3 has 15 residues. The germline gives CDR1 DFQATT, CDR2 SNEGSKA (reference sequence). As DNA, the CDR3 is TGCAGTGCTAGAGTCGTCCAGGGCCGTAAAGAGACCCAGTACTTC. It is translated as CSARVVQGRKETQYF.

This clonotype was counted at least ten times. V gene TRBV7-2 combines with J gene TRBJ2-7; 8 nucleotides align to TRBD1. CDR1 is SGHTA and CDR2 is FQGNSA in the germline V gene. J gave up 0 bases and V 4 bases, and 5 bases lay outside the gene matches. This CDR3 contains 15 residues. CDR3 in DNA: TGTGCCAGCAGCTCCCGGACAGGGAGCTCCTACGAGCAGTACTTC. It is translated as CASSSRTGSSYEQYF.

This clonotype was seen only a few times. CDR3: CASSYFIRRRGRGEQYF. In nucleotides, the CDR3 is TGTGCCAGCAGTTACTTCATTCGGCGGCGGGGGAGGGGAGAGCAGTACTTC. The chain joins TRBV6-2 or TRBV6-3 to TRBJ2-7, with 7 positions matching TRBD2. CDR1 and CDR2 (germline): MNHEY, SVGEGT. The CDR3 is 17 amino acids. Unmatched junction bases numbered 16, after V lost 1 base and J lost 7 bases.

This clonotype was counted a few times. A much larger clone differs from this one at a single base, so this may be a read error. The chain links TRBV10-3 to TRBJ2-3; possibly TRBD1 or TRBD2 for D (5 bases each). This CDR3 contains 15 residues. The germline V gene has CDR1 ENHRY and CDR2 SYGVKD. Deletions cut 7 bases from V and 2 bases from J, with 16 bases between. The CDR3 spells CAIKRDPLSTDTQYF. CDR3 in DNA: TGTGCCATCAAGAGGGACCCCTTATCCACAGATACGCAGTATTTT.

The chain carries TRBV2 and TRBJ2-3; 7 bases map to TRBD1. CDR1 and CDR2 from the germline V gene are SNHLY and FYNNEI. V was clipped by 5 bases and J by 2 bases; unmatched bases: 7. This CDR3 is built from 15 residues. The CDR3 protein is CASSFDRADTDTQYF. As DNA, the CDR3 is TGTGCCAGCAGTTTTGACAGGGCAGACACAGATACGCAGTATTTT.

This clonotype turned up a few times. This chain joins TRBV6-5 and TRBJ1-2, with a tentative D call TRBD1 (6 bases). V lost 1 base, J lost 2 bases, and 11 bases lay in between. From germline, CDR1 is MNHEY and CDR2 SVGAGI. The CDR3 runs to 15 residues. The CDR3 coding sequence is TGTGCCAGCAGTTACTACAGGGAGCTGAACTATGGCTACACCTTC. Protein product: CASSYYRELNYGYTF.

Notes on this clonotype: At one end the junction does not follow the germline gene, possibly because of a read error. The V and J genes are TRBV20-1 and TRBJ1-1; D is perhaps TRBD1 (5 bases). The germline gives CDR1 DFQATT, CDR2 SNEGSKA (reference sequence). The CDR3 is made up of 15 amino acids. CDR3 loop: CSARDNSGTRTEASF. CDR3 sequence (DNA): TGCAGTGCTAGAGATAACTCCGGGACGAGGACTGAAGCTTCCTTT.

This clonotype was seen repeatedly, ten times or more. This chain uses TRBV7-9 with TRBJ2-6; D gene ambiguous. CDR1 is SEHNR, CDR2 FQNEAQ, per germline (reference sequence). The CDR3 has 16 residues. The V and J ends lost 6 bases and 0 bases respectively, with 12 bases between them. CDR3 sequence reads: CASRPPMVSGANVLTF. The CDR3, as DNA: TGTGCCAGCAGGCCCCCCATGGTCTCTGGGGCCAACGTCCTGACTTTC.

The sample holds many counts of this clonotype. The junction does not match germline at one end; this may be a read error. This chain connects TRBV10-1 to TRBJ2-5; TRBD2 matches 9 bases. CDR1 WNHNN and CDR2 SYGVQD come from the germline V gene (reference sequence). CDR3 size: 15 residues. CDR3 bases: TGCGCCAACAGTGAGTCGGCGGGGGGGAAAGAGACCCAGTACTTC. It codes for CANSESAGGKETQYF.

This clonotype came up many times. The CDR3 sequence is CASSLRTRGGTFATDTQYF. The CDR3 DNA follows: TGTGCCAGCAGCTTACGGACGCGTGGGGGGACGTTTGCCACAGATACGCAGTATTTT. The chain joins TRBV11-1 to TRBJ2-3; possible D gene TRBD2, 6 bases. V lost 2 bases to trimming and J lost 2 bases, with 23 bases between them. This CDR3 contains 19 residues. Germline V gene lookup returns CDR1 SGHAT and CDR2 FQDESV (reference sequence).

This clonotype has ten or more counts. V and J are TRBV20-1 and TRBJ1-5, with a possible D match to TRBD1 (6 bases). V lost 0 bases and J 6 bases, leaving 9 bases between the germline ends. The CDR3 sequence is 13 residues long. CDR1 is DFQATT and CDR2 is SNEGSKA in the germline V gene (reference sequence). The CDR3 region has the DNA TGCAGTGCTAGAGACAGGGGCACTCAGCCCCAGCATTTT. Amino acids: CSARDRGTQPQHF.

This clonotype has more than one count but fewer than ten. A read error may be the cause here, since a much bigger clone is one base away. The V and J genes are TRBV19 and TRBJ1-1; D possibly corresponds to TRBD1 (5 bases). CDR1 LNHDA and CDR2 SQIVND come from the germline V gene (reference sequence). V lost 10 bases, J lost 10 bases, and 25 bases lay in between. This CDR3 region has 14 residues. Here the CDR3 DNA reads TGTGCCACTATAAACATGGGGGGTTTGGCTGTAGCTTTCTTT. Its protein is CATINMGGLAVAFF.

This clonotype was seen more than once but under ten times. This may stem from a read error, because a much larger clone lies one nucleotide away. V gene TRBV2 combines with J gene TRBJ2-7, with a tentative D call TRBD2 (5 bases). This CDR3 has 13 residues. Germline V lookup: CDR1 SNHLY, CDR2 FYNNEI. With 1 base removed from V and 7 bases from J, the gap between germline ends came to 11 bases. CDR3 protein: CASSEGRNNEQYF. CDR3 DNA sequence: TGTGCCAGCAGTGAAGGGAGGAACAATGAGCAGTACTTC.

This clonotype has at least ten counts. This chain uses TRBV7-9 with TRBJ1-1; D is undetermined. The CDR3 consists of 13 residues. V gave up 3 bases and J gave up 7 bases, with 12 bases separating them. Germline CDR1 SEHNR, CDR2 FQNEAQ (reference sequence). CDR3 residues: CASSLRTGIEAFF. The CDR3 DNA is TGTGCCAGCAGCTTGAGGACGGGGATTGAAGCTTTCTTT.

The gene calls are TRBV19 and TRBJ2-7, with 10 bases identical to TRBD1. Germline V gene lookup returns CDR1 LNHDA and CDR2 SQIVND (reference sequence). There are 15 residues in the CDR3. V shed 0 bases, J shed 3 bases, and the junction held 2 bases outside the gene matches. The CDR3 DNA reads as TGTGCCAGTAGTATAGACGGGACAGGGGACTACGAGCAGTACTTC. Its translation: CASSIDGTGDYEQYF.

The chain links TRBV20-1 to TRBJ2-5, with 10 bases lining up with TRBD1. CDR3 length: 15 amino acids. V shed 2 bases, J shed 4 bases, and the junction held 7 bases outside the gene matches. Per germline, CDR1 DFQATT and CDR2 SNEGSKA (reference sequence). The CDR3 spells CSARTLGQGRETQYF. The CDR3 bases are TGCAGTGCTAGAACTCTGGGACAGGGGAGAGAGACCCAGTACTTC.

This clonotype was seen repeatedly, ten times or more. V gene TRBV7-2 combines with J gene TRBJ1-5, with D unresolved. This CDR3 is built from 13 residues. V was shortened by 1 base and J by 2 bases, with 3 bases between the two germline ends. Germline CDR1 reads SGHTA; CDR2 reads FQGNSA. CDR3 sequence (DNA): TGTGCCAGCAGCTTAGACGGCAATCAGCCCCAGCATTTT. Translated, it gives CASSLDGNQPQHF. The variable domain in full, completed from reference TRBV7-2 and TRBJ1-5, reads GAGVSQSPSNKVTEKGKDVELRCDPISGHTALYWYRQSLGQGLEFLIYFQGNSAPDKSGLPSDRFSAERTGGSVSTLTIQRTQQEDSAVYLCASSLDGNQPQHFGDGTRLSIL.

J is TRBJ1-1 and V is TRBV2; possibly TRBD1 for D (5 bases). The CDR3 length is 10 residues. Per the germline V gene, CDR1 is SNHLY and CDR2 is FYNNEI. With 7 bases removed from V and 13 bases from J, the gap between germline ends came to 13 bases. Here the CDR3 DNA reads TGTGCCAGCAAGGGGACTAGCGGTTTCTTT. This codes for CASKGTSGFF.

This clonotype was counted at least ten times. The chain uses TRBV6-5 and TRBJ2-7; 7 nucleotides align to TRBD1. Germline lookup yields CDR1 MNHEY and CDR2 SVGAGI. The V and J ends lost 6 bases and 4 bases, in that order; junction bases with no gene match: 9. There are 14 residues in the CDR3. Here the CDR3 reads CASSYGTAGYEQYF. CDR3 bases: TGTGCCAGCAGCTACGGGACAGCCGGTTACGAGCAGTACTTC.

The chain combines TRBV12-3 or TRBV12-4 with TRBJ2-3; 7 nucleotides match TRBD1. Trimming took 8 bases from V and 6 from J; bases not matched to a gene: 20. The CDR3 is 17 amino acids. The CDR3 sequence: CASDEGWGTASPDTQYF. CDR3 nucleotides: TGTGCCAGCGACGAGGGCTGGGGGACAGCCAGTCCGGATACGCAGTATTTT.

The CDR3 DNA reads TGTGCCAGCAGTGAATCGGGGAGGGGCAATCAGCCCCAGCATTTT. Translation gives CASSESGRGNQPQHF. J is TRBJ1-5 and V is TRBV2; no clear D. The ends were cut back, 2 bases at V and 2 bases at J, with 10 bases in the middle. This CDR3 is 15 amino acids long. CDR1 is SNHLY, CDR2 FYNNEI, per germline.

CDR3 sequence: CASSRVDGIPLITDTQYF. The DNA for the CDR3 is TGTGCCAGCAGCCGAGTAGATGGGATCCCTCTGATCACAGATACGCAGTATTTT. J is TRBJ2-3 and V is TRBV11-1; no firm D call. Germline V gene data show CDR1 as SGHAT and CDR2 as FQDESV (reference sequence). Trimming stripped 5 bases from V and 2 bases from J, with 23 bases between. The CDR3 runs to 18 residues.